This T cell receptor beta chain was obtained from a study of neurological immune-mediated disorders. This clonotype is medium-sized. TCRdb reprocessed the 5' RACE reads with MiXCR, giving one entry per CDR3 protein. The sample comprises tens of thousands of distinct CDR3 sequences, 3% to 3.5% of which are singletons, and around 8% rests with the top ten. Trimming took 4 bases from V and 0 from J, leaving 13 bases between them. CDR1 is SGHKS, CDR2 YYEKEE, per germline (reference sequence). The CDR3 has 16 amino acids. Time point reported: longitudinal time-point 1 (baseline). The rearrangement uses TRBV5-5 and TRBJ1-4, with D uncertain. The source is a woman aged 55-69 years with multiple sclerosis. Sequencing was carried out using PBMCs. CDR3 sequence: CASSMGRLATNEKLFF. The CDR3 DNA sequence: TGTGCCAGCAGCATGGGCCGGCTCGCAACTAATGAAAAACTGTTTTTT.